This T cell receptor beta chain originates from a study of control samples from healthy donors and cancer patients. The CDR3 consists of 15 residues. Trimming pared 4 bases from V and 6 bases from J, leaving 16 bases between. Germline-derived CDR1 and CDR2 are MGHRA and YSYEKL. The repertoire was sequenced with immunoSEQ multiplex PCR; TCRdb's copy has only in-frame clones and lacks some. This table holds 70,000 to 85,000 clones, roughly 82% found once. Sequencing was performed on PBMCs. This receptor was identified in a man in his sixties with head and neck cancer. The rearrangement joins TRBV4-1 to TRBJ2-4; unclear D gene. CDR3 sequence reads: CASSPAGLVGNIQYF. The CDR3 DNA reads TGCGCCAGCAGCCCCGCCGGGCTAGTTGGAAACATTCAGTACTTC.